A selection of T cell receptor beta chains follows, all from one sample in a study of chemoradiotherapy in HPV16-positive cancers. Profiling relied on immunoSEQ multiplex PCR, and the TCRdb table lists in-frame clones only, not all of them. The sample holds approximately 13,000 clones, 60% to 75% seen once. This specimen was acquired from a patient who underwent chemoradiotherapy. The origin of the receptors is a human donor with HPV-associated anogenital cancer. Each CDR3 is given with its conserved first and last residue. The D gene is left open where the match is weak. Some rows have no size entry. The others give once, few or many, or a class for an expanded clone.

v_gene: TRBV19; j_gene: TRBJ2-5; d_gene: TRBD2; abundance: NA; len: 15; CDR3aa: CASSLGLASKETQYF; CDR3nt: TGTGCCAGTAGTCTCGGACTAGCGAGTAAAGAGACCCAGTACTTC
v_gene: TRBV2; j_gene: TRBJ2-6; d_gene: NA; abundance: NA; len: 15; CDR3aa: CASRRGNSGANVLTF; CDR3nt: TGTGCCAGCAGGAGGGGTAACTCTGGGGCCAACGTCCTGACTTTC
v_gene: TRBV11-3; j_gene: TRBJ2-1; d_gene: TRBD2; abundance: NA; len: 14; CDR3aa: CASRGLASYNEQFF; CDR3nt: TGTGCCAGCAGGGGACTAGCGAGTTACAATGAGCAGTTCTTC
v_gene: TRBV6-5; j_gene: TRBJ2-7; d_gene: TRBD2; abundance: NA; len: 14; CDR3aa: CASSRLGLADEQYF; CDR3nt: TGTGCCAGCAGCCGACTAGGACTAGCGGACGAGCAGTACTTC
v_gene: TRBV5-1; j_gene: TRBJ2-7; d_gene: TRBD1; abundance: NA; len: 19; CDR3aa: CASSPFYRGLTLSSYEQYF; CDR3nt: TGCGCCAGCAGCCCGTTTTACAGGGGGCTCACTCTCAGCTCCTACGAGCAGTACTTC
v_gene: TRBV7-3; j_gene: TRBJ1-1; d_gene: TRBD1; abundance: NA; len: 13; CDR3aa: CASSGTGTAEAFF; CDR3nt: TGTGCCAGCAGTGGGACAGGGACGGCTGAAGCTTTCTTT
v_gene: TRBV27; j_gene: TRBJ1-1; d_gene: NA; abundance: NA; len: 16; CDR3aa: CASSFSSGARGTEAFF; CDR3nt: TGTGCCAGCAGTTTTAGTTCGGGTGCAAGGGGAACTGAAGCTTTCTTT
v_gene: TRBV29-1; j_gene: TRBJ1-2; d_gene: NA; abundance: NA; len: 12; CDR3aa: CSVESGGYGYTF; CDR3nt: TGCAGCGTCGAAAGCGGGGGCTATGGCTACACCTTC
v_gene: TRBV6-1; j_gene: TRBJ1-3; d_gene: NA; abundance: NA; len: 15; CDR3aa: CASSEAISSGNTIYF; CDR3nt: TGTGCCAGCAGTGAAGCAATTAGCTCTGGAAACACCATATATTTT
v_gene: TRBV7-3; j_gene: TRBJ2-1; d_gene: NA; abundance: NA; len: 16; CDR3aa: CASSLRAGPSYNEQFF; CDR3nt: TGTGCCAGCAGCTTAAGGGCGGGACCCTCCTACAATGAGCAGTTCTTC
v_gene: TRBV7-7; j_gene: TRBJ2-7; d_gene: NA; abundance: NA; len: 14; CDR3aa: CASSPGTYTYEQYF; CDR3nt: TGTGCTAGCAGCCCCGGGACATACACCTACGAGCAGTACTTC
v_gene: TRBV30; j_gene: TRBJ1-1; d_gene: NA; abundance: NA; len: 12; CDR3aa: CAWSFTNTEAFF; CDR3nt: TGTGCCTGGAGTTTCACAAACACTGAAGCTTTCTTT
v_gene: TRBV9; j_gene: TRBJ1-1; d_gene: NA; abundance: NA; len: 16; CDR3aa: CASSPLQIQVNTEAFF; CDR3nt: TGTGCCAGCAGCCCTCTTCAAATCCAAGTGAACACTGAAGCTTTCTTT
v_gene: TRBV7-9; j_gene: TRBJ1-1; d_gene: NA; abundance: once; len: 13; CDR3aa: CASSLSGLVGAFF; CDR3nt: TGTGCCAGCAGCTTATCAGGGTTGGTGGGAGCTTTCTTT
v_gene: TRBV14; j_gene: TRBJ2-7; d_gene: NA; abundance: NA; len: 16; CDR3aa: CASSQGFVWRTYEQYF; CDR3nt: TGTGCCAGCAGCCAGGGTTTTGTGTGGAGGACCTACGAGCAGTACTTC
v_gene: TRBV5-1; j_gene: TRBJ1-2; d_gene: TRBD1; abundance: medium-sized; len: 14; CDR3aa: CASSFGTGSSGYTF; CDR3nt: TGCGCCAGCAGCTTCGGGACAGGGAGCTCTGGCTACACCTTC
v_gene: TRBV11-2; j_gene: TRBJ2-1; d_gene: TRBD2; abundance: NA; len: 17; CDR3aa: CASSWPYSGGSYNEQFF; CDR3nt: TGTGCCAGCAGCTGGCCCTATAGCGGGGGTTCCTACAATGAGCAGTTCTTC
v_gene: TRBV6-5; j_gene: TRBJ2-2; d_gene: TRBD2; abundance: NA; len: 15; CDR3aa: CASSYSRRGGGELFF; CDR3nt: TGTGCCAGCAGTTACTCGAGAAGGGGAGGGGGGGAGCTGTTTTTT
v_gene: TRBV7-9; j_gene: TRBJ2-1; d_gene: NA; abundance: NA; len: 17; CDR3aa: CASRMPRLLQSYNEQFF; CDR3nt: TGTGCCAGCAGAATGCCGAGACTTCTACAGTCCTACAATGAGCAGTTCTTC
v_gene: TRBV6-1; j_gene: TRBJ1-4; d_gene: NA; abundance: NA; len: 14; CDR3aa: CASRPRATNEKLFF; CDR3nt: TGTGCCAGTCGCCCCCGTGCAACTAATGAAAAACTGTTTTTT
v_gene: TRBV7-9; j_gene: TRBJ2-7; d_gene: NA; abundance: NA; len: 14; CDR3aa: CASSSRGPTYEQYF; CDR3nt: TGTGCCAGCAGCTCTCGGGGCCCAACCTACGAGCAGTACTTC
v_gene: TRBV6-1; j_gene: TRBJ1-4; d_gene: NA; abundance: NA; len: 14; CDR3aa: CASTGQFSNEKLFF; CDR3nt: TGTGCCAGCACCGGACAGTTCTCTAATGAAAAACTGTTTTTT
v_gene: TRBV6-1; j_gene: TRBJ1-5; d_gene: TRBD1; abundance: few; len: 15; CDR3aa: CASSDEGAPNQPQHF; CDR3nt: TGTGCCAGCAGTGATGAGGGGGCCCCAAATCAGCCCCAGCATTTT
v_gene: TRBV6-5; j_gene: TRBJ1-5; d_gene: NA; abundance: medium-sized; len: 13; CDR3aa: CASSYSGDQPQHF; CDR3nt: TGTGCCAGCAGTTACTCCGGGGATCAGCCCCAGCATTTT
v_gene: TRBV7-9; j_gene: TRBJ1-3; d_gene: NA; abundance: NA; len: 17; CDR3aa: CASSLAVGGHSGNTIYF; CDR3nt: TGTGCCAGCAGCTTAGCGGTTGGCGGACACTCTGGAAACACCATATATTTT
v_gene: TRBV11-2; j_gene: TRBJ1-2; d_gene: NA; abundance: NA; len: 16; CDR3aa: CASRPGGALSNYGYTF; CDR3nt: TGTGCCAGCAGGCCCGGGGGGGCCCTATCTAACTATGGCTACACCTTC
v_gene: TRBV9; j_gene: TRBJ2-6; d_gene: TRBD1; abundance: NA; len: 19; CDR3aa: CASSPRTGQGTSGANVLTF; CDR3nt: TGTGCCAGCAGCCCCCGTACGGGACAGGGGACGAGTGGGGCCAACGTCCTGACTTTC
v_gene: TRBV7-9; j_gene: TRBJ2-1; d_gene: NA; abundance: few; len: 12; CDR3aa: CLGKGFGNEQFF; CDR3nt: TGCCTCGGGAAGGGGTTCGGGAATGAGCAGTTCTTC
v_gene: TRBV9; j_gene: TRBJ2-5; d_gene: TRBD2; abundance: NA; len: 17; CDR3aa: CASSVGALASIQETQYF; CDR3nt: TGTGCCAGCAGCGTAGGGGCACTAGCGTCAATTCAAGAGACCCAGTACTTC
v_gene: TRBV13; j_gene: TRBJ1-2; d_gene: NA; abundance: NA; len: 15; CDR3aa: CASSLRQVVNYGYTF; CDR3nt: TGTGCCAGCAGCTTAAGACAGGTCGTCAACTATGGCTACACCTTC
v_gene: TRBV7-2; j_gene: TRBJ1-5; d_gene: NA; abundance: NA; len: 14; CDR3aa: CASSSEYSNQPQHF; CDR3nt: TGTGCCAGCAGCTCCGAGTATAGCAATCAGCCCCAGCATTTT
v_gene: TRBV29-1; j_gene: TRBJ2-7; d_gene: TRBD1; abundance: NA; len: 12; CDR3aa: CSVVPTGGEQYF; CDR3nt: TGCAGCGTTGTCCCGACAGGGGGAGAGCAGTACTTC
v_gene: TRBV27; j_gene: TRBJ2-1; d_gene: TRBD2; abundance: NA; len: 14; CDR3aa: CATLRTSGRHEQFF; CDR3nt: TGTGCCACCCTAAGAACTAGCGGGAGACATGAGCAGTTCTTC
v_gene: TRBV19; j_gene: TRBJ2-3; d_gene: NA; abundance: NA; len: 14; CDR3aa: CASRSGSSTDTQYF; CDR3nt: TGTGCCAGTAGATCCGGCAGTAGCACAGATACGCAGTATTTT
v_gene: TRBV27; j_gene: TRBJ1-1; d_gene: TRBD1; abundance: NA; len: 15; CDR3aa: CASSRTGGANTEAFF; CDR3nt: TGTGCCAGCAGTAGAACAGGGGGCGCGAACACTGAAGCTTTCTTT
v_gene: TRBV18; j_gene: TRBJ2-3; d_gene: NA; abundance: few; len: 14; CDR3aa: CASSPEYTGPTQYF; CDR3nt: TGTGCCAGCTCACCTGAATACACCGGGCCTACGCAGTATTTT
v_gene: TRBV11-3; j_gene: TRBJ1-3; d_gene: NA; abundance: NA; len: 13; CDR3aa: CASSSGTGNTIYF; CDR3nt: TGTGCCAGCAGCTCAGGGACAGGAAACACCATATATTTT
v_gene: TRBV11-1; j_gene: TRBJ2-7; d_gene: TRBD2; abundance: NA; len: 14; CDR3aa: CASSLGGRSYEQYF; CDR3nt: TGTGCCAGCAGCTTAGGCGGGAGATCCTACGAGCAGTACTTC
v_gene: TRBV5-1; j_gene: TRBJ1-2; d_gene: NA; abundance: few; len: 13; CDR3aa: CASSTKDGGRYTF; CDR3nt: TGCGCCAGCAGCACGAAGGACGGCGGGCGCTACACCTTC
v_gene: TRBV30; j_gene: TRBJ2-2; d_gene: TRBD2; abundance: NA; len: 15; CDR3aa: CAWSVSGRLTGELFF; CDR3nt: TGTGCCTGGAGTGTAAGCGGGAGACTCACCGGGGAGCTGTTTTTT
v_gene: TRBV9; j_gene: TRBJ2-2; d_gene: TRBD2; abundance: NA; len: 16; CDR3aa: CASSAFSGRAAGELFF; CDR3nt: TGTGCCAGCAGCGCTTTTAGCGGGAGGGCAGCCGGGGAGCTGTTTTTT
v_gene: TRBV25-1; j_gene: TRBJ1-2; d_gene: TRBD1; abundance: NA; len: 14; CDR3aa: CASSADRLGYGYTF; CDR3nt: TGTGCCAGCAGTGCGGACAGGCTAGGCTATGGCTACACCTTC
v_gene: TRBV27; j_gene: TRBJ1-5; d_gene: NA; abundance: medium-sized; len: 16; CDR3aa: CASSLTAGFSNQPQHF; CDR3nt: TGTGCCAGCAGTTTAACGGCAGGCTTCAGCAATCAGCCCCAGCATTTT
v_gene: TRBV6-6; j_gene: TRBJ1-5; d_gene: TRBD1; abundance: NA; len: 14; CDR3aa: CASSDGTANQPQHF; CDR3nt: TGTGCCAGCAGTGATGGGACAGCAAATCAGCCCCAGCATTTT
v_gene: TRBV7-9; j_gene: TRBJ2-7; d_gene: NA; abundance: NA; len: 12; CDR3aa: CASSGTDRGQYF; CDR3nt: TGTGCCAGCAGCGGGACCGACCGGGGGCAGTACTTC
v_gene: TRBV19; j_gene: TRBJ2-3; d_gene: NA; abundance: NA; len: 15; CDR3aa: CASSISGQATDTQYF; CDR3nt: TGTGCCAGTAGTATTTCTGGGCAGGCTACAGATACGCAGTATTTT
v_gene: TRBV2; j_gene: TRBJ2-7; d_gene: NA; abundance: NA; len: 11; CDR3aa: CASILGYEQYF; CDR3nt: TGTGCCAGCATACTCGGGTACGAGCAGTACTTC
v_gene: TRBV11-3; j_gene: TRBJ2-5; d_gene: TRBD2; abundance: NA; len: 16; CDR3aa: CASSLDRGSGSETQYF; CDR3nt: TGTGCCAGCAGCTTAGATCGGGGTAGCGGGAGCGAGACCCAGTACTTC
v_gene: TRBV5-1; j_gene: TRBJ1-2; d_gene: NA; abundance: NA; len: 15; CDR3aa: CASSLVQGRNYGYTF; CDR3nt: TGCGCCAGCAGCTTGGTCCAGGGAAGGAACTATGGCTACACCTTC
v_gene: TRBV23-1; j_gene: TRBJ1-2; d_gene: TRBD1; abundance: NA; len: 15; CDR3aa: CASSPQGTGLGGYTF; CDR3nt: TGCGCCAGCAGCCCCCAAGGGACAGGTTTGGGTGGCTACACCTTC
v_gene: TRBV28; j_gene: TRBJ1-2; d_gene: TRBD1; abundance: NA; len: 13; CDR3aa: CASRGAAGGRYTF; CDR3nt: TGTGCCAGCAGGGGGGCCGCAGGGGGCCGCTACACCTTC
v_gene: TRBV5-1; j_gene: TRBJ2-5; d_gene: TRBD1; abundance: once; len: 16; CDR3aa: CASSLAGTVNQETQYF; CDR3nt: TGCGCCAGCAGCTTGGCAGGGACAGTTAACCAAGAGACCCAGTACTTC
v_gene: TRBV4-1; j_gene: TRBJ1-5; d_gene: TRBD1; abundance: few; len: 17; CDR3aa: CASSQAPTGGAGQPQHF; CDR3nt: TGCGCCAGCAGCCAAGCACCGACAGGGGGCGCGGGTCAGCCCCAGCATTTT